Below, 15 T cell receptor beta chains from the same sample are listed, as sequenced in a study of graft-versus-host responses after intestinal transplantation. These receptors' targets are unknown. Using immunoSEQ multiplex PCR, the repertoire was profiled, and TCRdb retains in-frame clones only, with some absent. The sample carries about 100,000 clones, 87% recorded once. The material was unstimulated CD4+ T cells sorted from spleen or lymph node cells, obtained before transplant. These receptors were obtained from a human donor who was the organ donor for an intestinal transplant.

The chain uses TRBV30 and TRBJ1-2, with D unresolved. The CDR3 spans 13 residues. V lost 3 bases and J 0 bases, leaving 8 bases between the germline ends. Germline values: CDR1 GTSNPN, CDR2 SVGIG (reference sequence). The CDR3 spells CAWRGPANYGYTF. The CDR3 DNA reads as TGTGCCTGGAGAGGTCCTGCTAACTATGGCTACACCTTC.

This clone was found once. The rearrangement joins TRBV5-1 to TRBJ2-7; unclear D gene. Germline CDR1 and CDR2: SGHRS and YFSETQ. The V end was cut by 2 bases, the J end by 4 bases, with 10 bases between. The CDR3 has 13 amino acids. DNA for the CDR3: TGCGCCAGCAGCTTAGGCAAAGAATACGAGCAGTACTTC. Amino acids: CASSLGKEYEQYF. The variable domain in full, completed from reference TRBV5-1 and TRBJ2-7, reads KAGVTQTPRYLIKTRGQQVTLSCSPISGHRSVSWYQQTPGQGLQFLFEYFSETQRNKGNFPGRFSGRQFSNSRSEMNVSTLELGDSALYLCASSLGKEYEQYFGPGTRLTVT.

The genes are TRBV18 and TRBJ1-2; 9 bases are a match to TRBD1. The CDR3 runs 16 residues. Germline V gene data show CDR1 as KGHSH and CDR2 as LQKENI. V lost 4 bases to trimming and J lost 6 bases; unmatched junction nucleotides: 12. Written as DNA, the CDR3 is TGTGCCAGCTCACGGGGGGGACAGGGCTACGCGGATGGCTACACCTTC. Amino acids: CASSRGGQGYADGYTF.

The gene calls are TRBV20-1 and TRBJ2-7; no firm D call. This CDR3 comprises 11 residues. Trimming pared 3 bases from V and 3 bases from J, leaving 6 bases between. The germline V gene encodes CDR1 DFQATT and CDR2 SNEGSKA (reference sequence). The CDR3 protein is CSASPIYEQYF. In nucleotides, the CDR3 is TGCAGTGCTAGTCCCATCTACGAGCAGTACTTC.

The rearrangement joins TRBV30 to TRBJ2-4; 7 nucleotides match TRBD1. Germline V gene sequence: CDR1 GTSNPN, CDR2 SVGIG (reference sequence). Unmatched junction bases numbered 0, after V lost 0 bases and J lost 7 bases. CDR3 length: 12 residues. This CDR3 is CAWSVQGNIQYF. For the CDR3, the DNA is TGTGCCTGGAGTGTACAGGGGAACATTCAGTACTTC.

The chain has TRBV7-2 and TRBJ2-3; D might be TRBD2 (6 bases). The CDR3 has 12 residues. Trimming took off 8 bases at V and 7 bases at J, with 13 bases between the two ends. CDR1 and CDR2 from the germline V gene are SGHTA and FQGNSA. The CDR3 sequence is CASGGRTNTQYF. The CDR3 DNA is TGTGCCAGCGGGGGGAGAACGAATACGCAGTATTTT.

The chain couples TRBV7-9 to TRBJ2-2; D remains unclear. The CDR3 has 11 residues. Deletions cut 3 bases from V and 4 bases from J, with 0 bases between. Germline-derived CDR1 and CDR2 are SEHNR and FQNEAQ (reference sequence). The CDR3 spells CASSFTGELFF. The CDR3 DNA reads TGTGCCAGCAGCTTCACCGGGGAGCTGTTTTTT.

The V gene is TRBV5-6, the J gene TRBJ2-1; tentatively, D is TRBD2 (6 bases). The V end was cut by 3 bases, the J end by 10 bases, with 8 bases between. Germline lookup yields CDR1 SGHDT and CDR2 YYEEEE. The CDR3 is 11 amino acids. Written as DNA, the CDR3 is TGTGCCAGCAGCTCGGGGAGGGAGCAGTTCTTC. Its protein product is CASSSGREQFF. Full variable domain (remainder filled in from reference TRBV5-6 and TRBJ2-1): DAGVTQSPTHLIKTRGQQVTLRCSPKSGHDTVSWYQQALGQGPQFIFQYYEEEERQRGNFPDRFSGHQFPNYSSELNVNALLLGDSALYLCASSSGREQFFGPGTRLTVL.

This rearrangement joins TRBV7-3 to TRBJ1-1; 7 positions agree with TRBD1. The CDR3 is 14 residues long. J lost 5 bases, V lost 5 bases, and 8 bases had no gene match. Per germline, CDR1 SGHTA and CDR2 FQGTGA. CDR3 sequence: CASSPGTAGTEAFF. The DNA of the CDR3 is TGTGCCAGCAGCCCAGGGACAGCGGGAACTGAAGCTTTCTTT.

CDR3: CASSQDQAGSYRSQHF. CDR3 nucleotide sequence: TGCGCCAGCAGCCAAGATCAGGCCGGATCCTACCGGTCCCAGCATTTT. This rearrangement joins TRBV4-1 to TRBJ1-5, with D uncertain. With 0 bases removed from V and 11 bases from J, the gap between germline ends came to 20 bases. The germline CDR1 and CDR2 sequences are MGHRA and YSYEKL. The length of the CDR3 is 16 residues.

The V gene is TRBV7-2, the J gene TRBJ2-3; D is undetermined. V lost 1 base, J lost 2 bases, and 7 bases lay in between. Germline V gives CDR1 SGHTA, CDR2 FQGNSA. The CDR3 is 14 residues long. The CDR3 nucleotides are TGTGCCAGCAGCTTAGGGGTTATCACAGATACGCAGTATTTT. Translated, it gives CASSLGVITDTQYF. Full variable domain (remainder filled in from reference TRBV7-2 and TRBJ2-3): GAGVSQSPSNKVTEKGKDVELRCDPISGHTALYWYRQSLGQGLEFLIYFQGNSAPDKSGLPSDRFSAERTGGSVSTLTIQRTQQEDSAVYLCASSLGVITDTQYFGPGTRLTVL.

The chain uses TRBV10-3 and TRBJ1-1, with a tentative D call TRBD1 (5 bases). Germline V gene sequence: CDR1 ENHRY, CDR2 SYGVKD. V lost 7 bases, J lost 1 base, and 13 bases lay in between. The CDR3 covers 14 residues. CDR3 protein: CAITWGPSNTEAFF. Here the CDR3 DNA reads TGTGCCATCACCTGGGGACCGTCGAACACTGAAGCTTTCTTT.

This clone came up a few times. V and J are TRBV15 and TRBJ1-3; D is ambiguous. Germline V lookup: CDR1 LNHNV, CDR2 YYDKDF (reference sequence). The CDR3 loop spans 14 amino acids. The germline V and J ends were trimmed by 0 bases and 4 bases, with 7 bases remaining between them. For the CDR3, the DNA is TGTGCCACCAGCAGAGATCCGGCCGGAAACACCATATATTTT. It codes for CATSRDPAGNTIYF.

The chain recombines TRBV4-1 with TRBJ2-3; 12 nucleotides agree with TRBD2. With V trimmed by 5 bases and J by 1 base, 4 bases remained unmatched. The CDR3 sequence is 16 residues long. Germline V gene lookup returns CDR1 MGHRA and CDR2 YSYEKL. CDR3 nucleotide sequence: TGCGCCAGCAGCAAGACTAGCGGGAGTCGCACAGATACGCAGTATTTT. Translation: CASSKTSGSRTDTQYF.

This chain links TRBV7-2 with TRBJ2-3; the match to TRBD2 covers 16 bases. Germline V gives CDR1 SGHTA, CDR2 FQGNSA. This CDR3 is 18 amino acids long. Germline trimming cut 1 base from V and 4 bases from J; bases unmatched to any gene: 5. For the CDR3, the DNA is TGTGCCAGCAGCTTAGGTCTGGGACTAGCGGGGGGGTCAGATACGCAGTATTTT. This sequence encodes CASSLGLGLAGGSDTQYF.